This TCR beta chain was recovered during a study of blood T cell repertoires in COVID-19. Study-level background: Sites across the United States, Italy and Spain contributed samples from acute and convalescent COVID-19. Nucleic acid was either cDNA or gDNA, and it came from T cells, B-cell-depleted T cells, or PBMCs.

CDR1 MNHNY and CDR2 SVGAGI come from the germline V gene (reference sequence). There are 17 residues in the CDR3. As handled by the study authors: Estimation of nucleated cell counts relied on the amplification of reference gene primers. Some clones are missing from TCRdb's copy, which holds only in-frame ones; the method was immunoSEQ multiplex PCR. The V and J calls and clone size are taken from that table; D and trimming were inferred from the DNA. The data show roughly 190,000 clones, about 83% seen once. Notes on this clone: One end of the junction is discordant with germline, which a read error may explain.

The V gene is TRBV6-6, the J gene TRBJ1-1; 8 bases are shared with TRBD1. The receptor's source is a man aged 18 to 30 with active or convalescent COVID-19. The sample taken for sequencing was peripheral blood. The CDR3: CTSSPRPGQVGYTEAFF. The CDR3 DNA is TGTACCAGCAGTCCCCGTCCGGGACAGGTGGGGTACACTGAAGCTTTCTTT.